The rows below give T cell receptor beta chains drawn from one sample of a study of CD8+ T cells in alopecia areata. Profiled with immunoSEQ multiplex PCR; TCRdb holds only in-frame clones, not every one. This sample has 150,000 to 250,000 clones, with about 62% found just once. This specimen consisted of CD4+ T cells sorted from blood, obtained at week 24, from a patient treated with tofacitinib. All receptors come from a human donor with alopecia areata. CDR3s include the opening cysteine and the closing phenylalanine or tryptophan. A D gene is named only where the DNA matches it firmly. Not every row has a clone size; where given, it reads once, few, many or a size class.

NA	once	TRBV29-1	TRBJ2-1	CSVGTDYNEQFF	TGCAGCGTTGGGACGGATTACAATGAGCAGTTCTTC
NA	NA	TRBV7-8	TRBJ2-7	CASSPPRYSYEQYF	TGTGCCAGCAGCCCCCCGAGATACTCCTACGAGCAGTACTTC
TRBD1	few	TRBV27	TRBJ1-2	CASSLGQGDGYTF	TGTGCCAGCAGTTTAGGACAGGGAGATGGCTACACCTTC
TRBD1	NA	TRBV2	TRBJ2-5	CASSTGEETQYF	TGTGCCAGTTCGACAGGGGAAGAGACCCAGTACTTC
TRBD1	NA	TRBV7-2	TRBJ1-2	CASSLPGGYGYTF	TGTGCCAGCAGCTTACCAGGGGGCTATGGCTACACCTTC
TRBD2	few	TRBV29-1	TRBJ2-7	CSVSWRGGGEQYF	TGCAGCGTTAGTTGGCGGGGGGGTGGCGAGCAGTACTTC
NA	NA	TRBV19	TRBJ1-2	CASMGTAVNYGYTF	TGTGCCAGTATGGGGACTGCCGTTAACTATGGCTACACCTTC
NA	few	TRBV29-1	TRBJ1-2	CSVERAGYGYTF	TGCAGCGTTGAGAGGGCGGGCTATGGCTACACCTTC
TRBD1	few	TRBV23-1	TRBJ2-1	CASSQDRGFEQFF	TGCGCCAGCAGTCAGGACAGGGGGTTTGAGCAGTTCTTC
NA	NA	TRBV7-9	TRBJ1-6	CASSRTSSSPLHF	TGTGCCAGCAGTCGCACCTCGAGTTCACCCCTCCACTTT
NA	NA	TRBV5-1	TRBJ1-1	CASSFETEAFF	TGCGCCAGCAGCTTCGAGACTGAAGCTTTCTTT
NA	NA	TRBV30	TRBJ1-5	CAWSVGPGGNQPQHF	TGTGCCTGGAGTGTAGGGCCAGGCGGCAATCAGCCCCAGCATTTT
TRBD2	few	TRBV12-5	TRBJ2-1	CASGLVTSGRNNEQFF	TGTGCTAGTGGTTTGGTAACTAGCGGCCGAAACAATGAGCAGTTCTTC
NA	NA	TRBV28	TRBJ2-7	CASSSGRLVAYEQYF	TGTGCCAGCAGCAGCGGACGGTTGGTGGCCTACGAGCAGTACTTC
TRBD2	NA	TRBV2	TRBJ2-5	CASSTGTSVQETQYF	TGTGCCAGCAGCACAGGGACTAGCGTACAAGAGACCCAGTACTTC
NA	NA	TRBV5-6	TRBJ1-2	CASSRDRFSEFGYTF	TGTGCCAGCAGCCGTGACAGGTTTTCGGAGTTTGGCTACACCTTC
TRBD2	few	TRBV7-3	TRBJ2-3	CASSSGLAGGADTQYF	TGTGCCAGCAGCTCCGGACTAGCGGGGGGCGCAGATACGCAGTATTTT
NA	once	TRBV30	TRBJ1-2	CAWSKLSAAAYGYTF	TGTGCCTGGAGTAAGCTCTCGGCGGCAGCTTATGGCTACACCTTC
NA	NA	TRBV4-1	TRBJ1-4	CASSQGPTNEKLFF	TGCGCCAGCAGCCAAGGGCCAACTAATGAAAAACTGTTTTTT
TRBD2	NA	TRBV11-2	TRBJ2-5	CASSLQLAGGGQETQYF	TGTGCCAGCAGCTTGCAACTAGCGGGAGGAGGGCAAGAGACCCAGTACTTC
NA	NA	TRBV5-5	TRBJ2-2	CASRLGSNTGELFF	TGTGCCAGCAGATTGGGCAGTAACACCGGGGAGCTGTTTTTT
NA	NA	TRBV21-1	TRBJ1-6	CASSARCPRSSYNSPLHF	TGTGCCAGCAGCGCAAGGTGTCCCAGGAGCTCCTATAATTCACCCCTCCACTTT
NA	NA	TRBV7-2	TRBJ2-5	CASSSPGDGETQYF	TGTGCCAGCAGCTCGCCCGGGGATGGGGAGACCCAGTACTTC
TRBD1	NA	TRBV2	TRBJ2-7	CASSVIGTGAHEQYF	TGTGCCAGCAGTGTGATTGGGACAGGGGCCCACGAGCAGTACTTC
NA	NA	TRBV2	TRBJ1-1	CASTVRDTEAFF	TGTGCCAGCACTGTCCGGGACACTGAAGCTTTCTTT
NA	NA	TRBV7-6	TRBJ1-1	CASSSRLSTEAFF	TGTGCCAGCAGCTCCCGATTGAGCACTGAAGCTTTCTTT
NA	NA	TRBV30	TRBJ1-2	CAWSVLRSFSYTF	TGTGCCTGGAGTGTACTCCGATCGTTTAGCTACACCTTC
NA	NA	TRBV28	TRBJ2-7	CASSSQTGTTYEQYF	TGTGCCAGCAGTTCGCAGACAGGGACTACCTACGAGCAGTACTTC
NA	NA	TRBV19	TRBJ1-1	CASRPSRGAWDTEAFF	TGTGCCAGTAGACCATCGAGGGGGGCTTGGGACACTGAAGCTTTCTTT
NA	NA	TRBV4-2	TRBJ2-3	CASSQEFRASTDTQYF	TGTGCCAGCAGCCAAGAGTTCAGGGCGAGCACAGATACGCAGTATTTT
NA	NA	TRBV10-2	TRBJ1-2	CASSERRETYGYTF	TGCGCCAGCAGTGAGAGAAGGGAAACTTATGGCTACACCTTC
NA	NA	TRBV5-4	TRBJ2-7	CASSFTGTYEQYF	TGTGCCAGCAGCTTTACAGGGACCTACGAGCAGTACTTC
TRBD1	NA	TRBV19	TRBJ1-1	CASGDRGNTEAFF	TGTGCCAGCGGGGACAGGGGGAACACTGAAGCTTTCTTT
TRBD1	NA	TRBV28	TRBJ1-1	CASSFKGAGTFF	TGTGCCAGCAGTTTTAAGGGGGCCGGGACTTTCTTT
NA	NA	TRBV5-4	TRBJ2-3	CASSFGAGTDTQYF	TGTGCCAGCAGCTTCGGGGCCGGGACAGATACGCAGTATTTT
TRBD1	NA	TRBV19	TRBJ2-3	CATRDRGRTDTQYF	TGTGCCACCCGGGACAGGGGTCGCACAGATACGCAGTATTTT
NA	NA	TRBV6-5	TRBJ1-1	CASSYSGIQPGTEAFF	TGTGCCAGCAGTTACTCTGGGATCCAACCTGGGACTGAAGCTTTCTTT
NA	NA	TRBV5-1	TRBJ1-1	CASSRQGGNTEAFF	TGCGCCAGCAGCCGCCAAGGTGGGAACACTGAAGCTTTCTTT
NA	few	TRBV29-1	TRBJ2-5	CSVEGFNRRREETQYF	TGCAGCGTTGAAGGGTTCAACAGGCGACGGGAGGAGACCCAGTACTTC
NA	NA	TRBV5-1	TRBJ2-7	CASSVGPRSSYEQYF	TGCGCCAGCAGCGTCGGGCCTAGAAGTTCCTACGAGCAGTACTTC
TRBD1	once	TRBV2	TRBJ2-2	CASSQGQFYTGELFF	TGTGCCAGCAGCCAGGGACAGTTTTACACCGGGGAGCTGTTTTTT
NA	NA	TRBV7-7	TRBJ2-3	CASSPLVTSTDTQYF	TGTGCCAGCAGCCCCCTCGTGACTAGCACAGATACGCAGTATTTT
TRBD1	NA	TRBV29-1	TRBJ1-1	CSVGTGQGTEAFF	TGCAGCGTTGGGACAGGCCAGGGTACTGAAGCTTTCTTT
NA	NA	TRBV7-2	TRBJ2-1	CASSLVGGNEQFF	TGTGCCAGCAGCTTAGTTGGGGGCAATGAGCAGTTCTTC
NA	once	TRBV4-2	TRBJ1-2	CASSQMGEGLANYGYTF	TGTGCCAGCAGCCAAATGGGGGAGGGTTTAGCAAACTATGGCTACACCTTC
NA	few	TRBV7-2	TRBJ2-5	CASSLNGGGNAQETQYF	TGTGCCAGCAGCTTAAATGGGGGCGGGAACGCCCAAGAGACCCAGTACTTC
NA	NA	TRBV25-1	TRBJ2-2	CASSDGGADTGELFF	TGTGCCAGCAGCGACGGCGGGGCGGACACCGGGGAGCTGTTTTTT
TRBD1	once	TRBV30	TRBJ1-1	CAWSPGGTEAFF	TGTGCCTGGAGTCCAGGGGGGACTGAAGCTTTCTTT
NA	few	TRBV7-9	TRBJ1-6	CASRIDNSPLHF	TGTGCCAGCAGGATCGATAATTCACCCCTCCACTTT
NA	NA	TRBV4-2	TRBJ2-1	CASSQGPQVGAYNEQFF	TGTGCCAGCAGCCAAGGGCCACAGGTCGGAGCCTACAATGAGCAGTTCTTC
NA	NA	TRBV5-6	TRBJ2-7	CASSVSYEQYF	TGTGCCAGCAGCGTCAGCTACGAGCAGTACTTC
NA	NA	TRBV4-2	TRBJ2-5	CASSQETGWGQETQYF	TGTGCCAGCAGCCAAGAGACGGGTTGGGGCCAAGAGACCCAGTACTTC
NA	NA	TRBV4-3	TRBJ2-2	CASRLRQSSTGELFF	TGCGCCAGTCGCCTTCGGCAGTCGAGCACCGGGGAGCTGTTTTTT
TRBD1	NA	TRBV29-1	TRBJ2-4	CSVVRDRGHAIQYF	TGCAGCGTTGTTCGGGACAGGGGTCATGCCATTCAGTACTTC